The clone carrying this T cell receptor (beta chain) was observed at least ten times. The target antigen is unknown. Germline loops: CDR1 SGHVS, CDR2 FQNEAQ. The CDR3 totals 16 residues. The V end was cut by 0 bases, the J end by 1 base, with 10 bases between. These data are taken from a study of T-cell reconstitution after alpha-beta-depleted transplantation in children. Notes on the study in general: Certain patients had high TCRbeta diversity at day 60, and it came from recipient T cells and thymic progenitors that survived. By one year post-transplant, T-cell counts and diversity largely arose from T cells that were newly produced. Alpha-beta T cells about two months after transplant reportedly derived from several hundred expanded graft clones.

Construction of the TCRbeta library involved unique molecular identifiers. MiXCR, run by TCRdb on the PCR reads, gives a single entry per CDR3 protein. This table holds hundreds of thousands of distinct CDR3 sequences, 13% found once. The chain is built from TRBV7-8 and TRBJ1-5; D not resolved. The sample here was PBMCs, taken before TCRalphabeta/CD19-depleted stem cell transplant. The TCR sequence derives from a girl aged 2-10 years with congenital amegakaryocytic thrombocytopenia, due to receive a stem cell transplant. For the CDR3, the DNA is TGTGCCAGCAGCTTAGCGACACCACCCAGCAATCAGCCCCAGCATTTT. Translating it yields CASSLATPPSNQPQHF.